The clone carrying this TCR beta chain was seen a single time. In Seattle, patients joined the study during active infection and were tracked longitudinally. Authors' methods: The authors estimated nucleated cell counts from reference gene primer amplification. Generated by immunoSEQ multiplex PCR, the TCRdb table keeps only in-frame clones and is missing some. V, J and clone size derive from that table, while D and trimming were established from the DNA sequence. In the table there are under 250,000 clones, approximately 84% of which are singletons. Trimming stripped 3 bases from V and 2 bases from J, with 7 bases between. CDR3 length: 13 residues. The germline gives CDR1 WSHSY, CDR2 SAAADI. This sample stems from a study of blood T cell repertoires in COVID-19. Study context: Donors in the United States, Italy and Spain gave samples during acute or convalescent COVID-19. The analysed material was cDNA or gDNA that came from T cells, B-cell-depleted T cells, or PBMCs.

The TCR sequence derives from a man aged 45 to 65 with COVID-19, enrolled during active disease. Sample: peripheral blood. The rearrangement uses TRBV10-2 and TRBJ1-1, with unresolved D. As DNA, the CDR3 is TGCGCCAGCAGTGACAACAGAAACACTGAAGCTTTCTTT. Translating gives CASSDNRNTEAFF.